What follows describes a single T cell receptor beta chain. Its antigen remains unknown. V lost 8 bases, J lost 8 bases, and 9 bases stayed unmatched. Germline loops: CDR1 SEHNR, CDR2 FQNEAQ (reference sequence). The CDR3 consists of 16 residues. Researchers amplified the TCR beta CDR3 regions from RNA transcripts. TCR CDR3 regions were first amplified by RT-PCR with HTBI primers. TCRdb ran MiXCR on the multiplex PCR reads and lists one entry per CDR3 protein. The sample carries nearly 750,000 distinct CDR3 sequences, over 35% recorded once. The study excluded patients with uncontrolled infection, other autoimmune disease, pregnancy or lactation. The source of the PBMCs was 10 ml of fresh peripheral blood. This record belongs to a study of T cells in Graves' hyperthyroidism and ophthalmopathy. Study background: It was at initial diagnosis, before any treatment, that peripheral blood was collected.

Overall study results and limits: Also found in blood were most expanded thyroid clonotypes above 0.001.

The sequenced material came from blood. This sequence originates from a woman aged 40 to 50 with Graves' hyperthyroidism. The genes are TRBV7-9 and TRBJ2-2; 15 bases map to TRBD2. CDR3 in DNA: TGTGCCAGCCTCTTCCAGGGACTAGCGGGAGGAGGGGAGCTGTTTTTT. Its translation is CASLFQGLAGGGELFF.